The sample holds a few counts of the clone carrying this T cell receptor (beta chain). Antigen specificity is unknown. This sample was taken from a study of human T cells and chemical hapten exposure. Broader study findings: TCRs exceeding a frequency of 1 in 1000 stayed unchanged under DPC sensitization.

Single cDNA molecules in the library carried unique molecular identifiers attached during preparation. Authors' methods: Samples held a median of around 100,000 TCRs, range 23,224–690,600. A single record per CDR3 protein comes from TCRdb applying MiXCR to the RACE reads. The V and J calls, along with clone size, are taken from TCRdb and not from the paper's own processing. The table records roughly 81,000 distinct CDR3 sequences, 8.5% to 9% of them present only once. The CDR3 sequence is 12 residues long. Germline V gene sequence: CDR1 DFQATT, CDR2 SNEGSKA (reference sequence). The germline V and J ends were trimmed by 3 bases and 1 base, with 6 bases remaining between them. Time point given: pre-sensitization, week 0. Noted treatment: therapeutic diphenylcyclopropenone sensitization with weekly scalp DPC. Blood collection happened ahead of applying each patch test.

The source of this sequence is a man in his forties or fifties with alopecia areata. Some clones in this sample may be carry-over from other donors' samples. The gene calls are TRBV20-1 and TRBJ1-1; the D gene is possibly TRBD1 (5 bases). Material: whole blood, obtained in connection with sensitization to the hapten diphenylcyclopropenone (DPC). CDR3 amino acids: CSASRGNTEAFF. As DNA, the CDR3 is TGCAGTGCTAGTAGGGGGAACACTGAAGCTTTCTTT.